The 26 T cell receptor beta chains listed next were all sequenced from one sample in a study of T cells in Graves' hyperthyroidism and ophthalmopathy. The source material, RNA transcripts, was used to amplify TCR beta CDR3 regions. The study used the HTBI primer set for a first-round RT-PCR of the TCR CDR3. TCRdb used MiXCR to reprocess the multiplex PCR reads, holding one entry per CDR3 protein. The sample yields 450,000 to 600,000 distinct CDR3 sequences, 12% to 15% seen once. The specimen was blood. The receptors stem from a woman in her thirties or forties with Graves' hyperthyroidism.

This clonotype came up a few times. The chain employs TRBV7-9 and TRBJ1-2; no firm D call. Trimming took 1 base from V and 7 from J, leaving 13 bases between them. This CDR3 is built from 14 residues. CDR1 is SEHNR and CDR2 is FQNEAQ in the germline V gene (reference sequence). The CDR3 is CASSLGTGSGGYTF. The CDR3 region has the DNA TGTGCCAGCAGCTTAGGGACGGGCAGCGGTGGCTACACCTTC.

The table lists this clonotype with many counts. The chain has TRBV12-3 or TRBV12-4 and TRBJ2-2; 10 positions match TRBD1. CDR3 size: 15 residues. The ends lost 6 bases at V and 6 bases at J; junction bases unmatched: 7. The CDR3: CASRPGQGYSGELFF. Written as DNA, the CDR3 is TGTGCCAGCAGACCGGGACAGGGGTATTCCGGGGAGCTGTTTTTT.

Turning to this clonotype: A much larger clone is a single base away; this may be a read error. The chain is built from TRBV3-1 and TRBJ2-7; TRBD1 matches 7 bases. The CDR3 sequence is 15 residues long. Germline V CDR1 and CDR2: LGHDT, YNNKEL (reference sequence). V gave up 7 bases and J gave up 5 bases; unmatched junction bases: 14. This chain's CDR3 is CASTSSRQGGNEQYF. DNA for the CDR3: TGTGCCAGCACCTCCTCGAGACAGGGTGGGAACGAGCAGTACTTC.

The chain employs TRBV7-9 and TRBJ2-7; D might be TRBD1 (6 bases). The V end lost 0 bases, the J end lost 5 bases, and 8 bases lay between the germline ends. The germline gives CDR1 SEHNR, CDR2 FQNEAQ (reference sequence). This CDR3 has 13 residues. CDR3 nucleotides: TGTGCCAGCAGCTTAGCATGGACAGACGAGCAGTACTTC. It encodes CASSLAWTDEQYF.

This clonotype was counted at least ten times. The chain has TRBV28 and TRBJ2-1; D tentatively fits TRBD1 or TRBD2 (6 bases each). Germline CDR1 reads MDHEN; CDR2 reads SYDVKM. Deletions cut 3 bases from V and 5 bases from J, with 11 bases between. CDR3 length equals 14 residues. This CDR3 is CASSFVGGDNEQFF. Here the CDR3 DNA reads TGTGCCAGCAGTTTTGTGGGGGGCGACAATGAGCAGTTCTTC.

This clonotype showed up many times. This chain's CDR3 is CASRPTTGAAGQPQHF. The CDR3 DNA is TGTGCCAGCAGGCCGACTACAGGGGCGGCGGGTCAGCCCCAGCATTTT. The genes are TRBV28 and TRBJ1-5; TRBD1 matches 7 bases. The V gene end was trimmed by 6 bases and the J gene end by 6 bases; junction bases not matched to a gene: 14. The CDR3 is 16 amino acids. CDR1 and CDR2 (germline): MDHEN, SYDVKM. Full variable domain (rest looked up from reference TRBV28 and TRBJ1-5): DVKVTQSSRYLVKRTGEKVFLECVQDMDHENMFWYRQDPGLGLRLIYFSYDVKMKEKGDIPEGYSVSREKKERFSLILESASTNQTSMYLCASRPTTGAAGQPQHFGDGTRLSIL.

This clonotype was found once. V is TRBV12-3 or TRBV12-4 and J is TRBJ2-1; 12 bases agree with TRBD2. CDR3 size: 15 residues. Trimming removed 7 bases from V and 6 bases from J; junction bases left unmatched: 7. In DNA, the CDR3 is TGTGCCAGCAATGTACTAGCGGGAGGTCGCAATGAGCAGTTCTTC. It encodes CASNVLAGGRNEQFF.

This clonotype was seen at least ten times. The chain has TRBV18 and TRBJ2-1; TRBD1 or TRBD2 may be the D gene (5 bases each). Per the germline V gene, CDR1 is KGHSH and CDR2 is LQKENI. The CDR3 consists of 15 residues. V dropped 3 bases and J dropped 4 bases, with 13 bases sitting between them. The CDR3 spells CASSPLGTVYNEQFF. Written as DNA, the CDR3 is TGTGCCAGCTCACCGCTTGGGACGGTATACAATGAGCAGTTCTTC. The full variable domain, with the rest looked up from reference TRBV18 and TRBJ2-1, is NAGVMQNPRHLVRRRGQEARLRCSPMKGHSHVYWYRQLPEEGLKFMVYLQKENIIDESGMPKERFSAEFPKEGPSILRIQQVVRGDSAAYFCASSPLGTVYNEQFFGPGTRLTVL.

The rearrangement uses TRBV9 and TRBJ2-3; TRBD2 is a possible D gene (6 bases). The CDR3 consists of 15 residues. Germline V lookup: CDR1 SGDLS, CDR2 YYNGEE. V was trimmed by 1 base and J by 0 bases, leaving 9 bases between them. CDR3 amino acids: CASSVWEASTDTQYF. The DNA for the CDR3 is TGTGCCAGCAGCGTATGGGAGGCAAGCACAGATACGCAGTATTTT.

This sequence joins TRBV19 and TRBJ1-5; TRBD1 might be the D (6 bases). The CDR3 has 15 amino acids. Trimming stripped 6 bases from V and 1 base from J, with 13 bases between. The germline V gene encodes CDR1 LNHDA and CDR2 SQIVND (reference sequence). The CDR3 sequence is CASRKGELSNQPQHF. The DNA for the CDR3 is TGTGCCAGTAGAAAGGGGGAATTAAGCAATCAGCCCCAGCATTTT.

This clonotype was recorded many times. This CDR3 reads CASSPIAVTGELFF. The CDR3 DNA reads as TGTGCCAGCAGCCCCATAGCGGTTACCGGGGAGCTGTTTTTT. The gene calls are TRBV3-1 and TRBJ2-2; the D gene is possibly TRBD2 (6 bases). Germline CDR1 and CDR2: LGHDT and YNNKEL (reference sequence). The CDR3 contains 14 residues. The ends were cut back, 4 bases at V and 5 bases at J, with 11 bases in the middle. The whole variable domain, remainder taken from reference TRBV3-1 and TRBJ2-2, is DTAVSQTPKYLVTQMGNDKSIKCEQNLGHDTMYWYKQDSKKFLKIMFSYNNKELIINETVPNRFSPKSPDKAHLNLHINSLELGDSAVYFCASSPIAVTGELFFGEGSRLTVL.

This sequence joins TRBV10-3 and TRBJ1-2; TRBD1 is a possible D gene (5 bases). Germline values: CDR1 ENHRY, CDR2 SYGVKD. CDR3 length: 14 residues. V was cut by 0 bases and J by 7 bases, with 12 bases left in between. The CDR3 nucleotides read TGTGCCATCAGTGAGTCCCGGGGCCTCCGTGGCTACACCTTC. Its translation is CAISESRGLRGYTF.

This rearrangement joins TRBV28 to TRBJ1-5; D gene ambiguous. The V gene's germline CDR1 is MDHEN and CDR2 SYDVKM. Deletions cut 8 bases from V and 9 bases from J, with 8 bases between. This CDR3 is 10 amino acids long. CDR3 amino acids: CASGVLPQHF. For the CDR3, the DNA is TGTGCCAGCGGGGTGCTGCCCCAGCATTTT.

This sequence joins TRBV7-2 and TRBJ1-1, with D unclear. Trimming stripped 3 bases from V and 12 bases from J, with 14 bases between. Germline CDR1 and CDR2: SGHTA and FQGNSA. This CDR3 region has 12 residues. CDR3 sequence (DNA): TGTGCCAGCAGCTTGAGGCAGACGGGAACTTTCTTT. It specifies CASSLRQTGTFF.

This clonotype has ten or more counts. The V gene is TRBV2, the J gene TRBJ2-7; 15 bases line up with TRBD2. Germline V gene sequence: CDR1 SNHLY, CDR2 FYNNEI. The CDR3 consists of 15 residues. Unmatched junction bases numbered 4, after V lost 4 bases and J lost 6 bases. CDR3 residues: CASSGTSGRDSEQYF. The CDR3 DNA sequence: TGTGCCAGCAGTGGGACTAGCGGGAGGGATAGCGAGCAGTACTTC.

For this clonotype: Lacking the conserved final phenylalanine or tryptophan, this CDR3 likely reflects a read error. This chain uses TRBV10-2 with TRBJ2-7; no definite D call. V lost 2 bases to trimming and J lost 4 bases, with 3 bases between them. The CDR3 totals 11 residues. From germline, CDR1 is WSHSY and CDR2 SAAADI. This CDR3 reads CASSEGYEQYI. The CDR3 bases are TGCGCCAGCAGTGAGGGGTACGAGCAGTACATC.

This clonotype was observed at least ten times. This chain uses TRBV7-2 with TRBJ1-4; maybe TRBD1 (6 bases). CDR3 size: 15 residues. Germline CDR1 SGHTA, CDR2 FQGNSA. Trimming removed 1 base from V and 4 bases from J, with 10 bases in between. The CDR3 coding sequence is TGTGCCAGCAGCTTAGGGGGGCAGGGTAATGAAAAACTGTTTTTT. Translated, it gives CASSLGGQGNEKLFF.

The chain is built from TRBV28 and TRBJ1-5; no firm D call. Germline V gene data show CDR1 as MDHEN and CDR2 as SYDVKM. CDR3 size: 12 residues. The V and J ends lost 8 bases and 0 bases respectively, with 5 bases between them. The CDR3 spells CASAYSNQPQHF. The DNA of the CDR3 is TGTGCCAGCGCGTATAGCAATCAGCCCCAGCATTTT.

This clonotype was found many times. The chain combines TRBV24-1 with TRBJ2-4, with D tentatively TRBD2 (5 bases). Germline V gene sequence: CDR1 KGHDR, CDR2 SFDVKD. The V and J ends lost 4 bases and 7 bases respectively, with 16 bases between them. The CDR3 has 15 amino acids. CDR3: CATSETGIHGNIQYF. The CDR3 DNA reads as TGTGCCACCAGTGAAACCGGGATCCATGGGAACATTCAGTACTTC.

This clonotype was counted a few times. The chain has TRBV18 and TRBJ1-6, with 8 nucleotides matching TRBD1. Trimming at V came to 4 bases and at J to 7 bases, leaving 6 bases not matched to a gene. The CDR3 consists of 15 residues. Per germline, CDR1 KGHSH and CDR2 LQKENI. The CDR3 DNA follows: TGTGCCAGCTCACAAGGACAGGGTGGCAATTCACCCCTCCACTTT. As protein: CASSQGQGGNSPLHF.

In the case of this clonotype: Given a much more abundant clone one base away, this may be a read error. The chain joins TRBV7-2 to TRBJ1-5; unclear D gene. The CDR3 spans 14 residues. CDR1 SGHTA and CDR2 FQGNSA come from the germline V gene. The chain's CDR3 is CASSLDYGNQPLHF. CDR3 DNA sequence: TGTGCCAGCAGCTTAGATTATGGTAATCAGCCCCTGCATTTT.

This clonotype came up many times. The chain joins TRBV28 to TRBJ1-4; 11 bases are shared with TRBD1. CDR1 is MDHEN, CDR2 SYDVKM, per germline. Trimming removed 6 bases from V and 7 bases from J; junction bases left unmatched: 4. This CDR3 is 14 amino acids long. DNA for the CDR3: TGTGCCAGCAGGGACAGGGGGCGCAGTGAAAAACTGTTTTTT. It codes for CASRDRGRSEKLFF. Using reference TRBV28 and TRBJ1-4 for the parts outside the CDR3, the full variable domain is DVKVTQSSRYLVKRTGEKVFLECVQDMDHENMFWYRQDPGLGLRLIYFSYDVKMKEKGDIPEGYSVSREKKERFSLILESASTNQTSMYLCASRDRGRSEKLFFGSGTQLSVL.

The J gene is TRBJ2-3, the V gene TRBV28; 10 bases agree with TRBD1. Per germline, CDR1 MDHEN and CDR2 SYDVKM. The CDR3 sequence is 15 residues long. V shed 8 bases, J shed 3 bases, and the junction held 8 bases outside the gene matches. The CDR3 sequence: CASSTGGKRTDTQYF. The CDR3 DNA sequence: TGTGCCAGCTCGACAGGGGGCAAAAGGACAGATACGCAGTATTTT. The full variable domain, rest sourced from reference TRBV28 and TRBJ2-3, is DVKVTQSSRYLVKRTGEKVFLECVQDMDHENMFWYRQDPGLGLRLIYFSYDVKMKEKGDIPEGYSVSREKKERFSLILESASTNQTSMYLCASSTGGKRTDTQYFGPGTRLTVL.

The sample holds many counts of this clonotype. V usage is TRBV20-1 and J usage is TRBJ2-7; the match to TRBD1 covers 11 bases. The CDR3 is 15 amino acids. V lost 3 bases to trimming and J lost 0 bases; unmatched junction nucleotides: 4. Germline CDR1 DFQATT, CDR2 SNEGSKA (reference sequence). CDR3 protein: CSASPGQGGSYEQYF. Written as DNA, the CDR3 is TGCAGTGCTAGTCCGGGACAGGGGGGCTCCTACGAGCAGTACTTC.

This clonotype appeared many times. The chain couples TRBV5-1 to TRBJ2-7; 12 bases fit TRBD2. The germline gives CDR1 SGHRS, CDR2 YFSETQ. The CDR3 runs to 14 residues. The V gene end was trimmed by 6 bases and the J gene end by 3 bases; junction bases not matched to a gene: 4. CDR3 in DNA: TGCGCCAGCAAATTACTAGCGGGAGGCTACGAGCAGTACTTC. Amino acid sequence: CASKLLAGGYEQYF.

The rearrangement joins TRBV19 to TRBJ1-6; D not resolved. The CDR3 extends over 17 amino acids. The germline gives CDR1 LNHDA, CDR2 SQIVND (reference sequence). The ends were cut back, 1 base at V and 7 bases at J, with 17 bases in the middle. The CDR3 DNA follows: TGTGCCAGTAGTATAGGAGACGGAACGGCTCTAAATTCACCCCTCCACTTT. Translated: CASSIGDGTALNSPLHF.